This passage covers 19 T cell receptor beta chains from one sample sequenced in a study of radiotherapy plus CTLA-4 blockade in lung cancer. Measured with immunoSEQ multiplex PCR; TCRdb has only the in-frame clones, and not every one. The sample has some 73,000 clones, under 85% seen once; the top ten hold approximately 0.8%. This material consisted of peripheral blood, taken from a patient treated with radiotherapy plus ipilimumab. The origin of the receptors is a human donor with non-small cell lung cancer who had stable disease on radiotherapy plus ipilimumab.

This chain joins TRBV7-3 and TRBJ2-3; 9 bases fit TRBD2. This CDR3 spans 14 amino acids. Germline trimming cut 5 bases from V and 6 bases from J; bases unmatched to any gene: 6. The V gene's germline CDR1 is SGHTA and CDR2 FQGTGA. The CDR3 nucleotides are TGTGCCAGCAGCGGTGCGGGGGGGCCCGATACGCAGTATTTT. It specifies CASSGAGGPDTQYF.

The chain recombines TRBV18 with TRBJ2-5, with 7 bases aligning to TRBD1. The trim removed 3 bases at V and 5 bases at J, leaving 3 bases unmatched. Germline CDR1 KGHSH, CDR2 LQKENI. This CDR3 contains 13 residues. The CDR3: CASSPTGVETQYF. CDR3 DNA: TGTGCCAGCTCACCTACAGGGGTGGAGACCCAGTACTTC.

The rearrangement links TRBV28 to TRBJ1-1; D is possibly TRBD1 (5 bases). The CDR3 runs to 13 residues. V shed 2 bases and J shed 7 bases, with 11 bases lying between them. Looked up from germline, CDR1 is MDHEN and CDR2 is SYDVKM. CDR3 in amino acids: CASSLGRGVEAFF. The CDR3 DNA is TGTGCCAGCAGTTTAGGGCGAGGGGTTGAAGCTTTCTTT.

This clone was seen a handful of times. This chain joins TRBV19 and TRBJ1-4; 7 bases are shared with TRBD1. The CDR3 contains 13 residues. With 8 bases clipped from V and 4 bases from J, the junction kept 4 bases outside the gene matches. Germline-derived CDR1 and CDR2 are LNHDA and SQIVND (reference sequence). CDR3 bases: TGTGCCAGTGGGGACAGACTTAATGAAAAACTGTTTTTT. Amino acid sequence: CASGDRLNEKLFF.

The rearrangement uses TRBV5-4 and TRBJ2-1, with 10 bases fitting TRBD2. This CDR3 is 19 amino acids long. The germline CDR1 and CDR2 sequences are SGHNT and YYREEE (reference sequence). Trimming took 4 bases from V and 5 from J; bases not matched to a gene: 18. The CDR3 DNA is TGTGCCAGCAGCCCGGACAGGTCTCATGGCCTAGCGGGAGACAATGAGCAGTTCTTC. This encodes CASSPDRSHGLAGDNEQFF. Looking up the rest from reference TRBV5-4 and TRBJ2-1 gives the full variable domain: ETGVTQSPTHLIKTRGQQVTLRCSSQSGHNTVSWYQQALGQGPQFIFQYYREEENGRGNFPPRFSGLQFPNYSSELNVNALELDDSALYLCASSPDRSHGLAGDNEQFFGPGTRLTVL.

The V gene is TRBV7-9, the J gene TRBJ2-2; D not resolved. Germline V gives CDR1 SEHNR, CDR2 FQNEAQ (reference sequence). This CDR3 region has 14 residues. The V gene lost 0 bases and the J gene lost 3 bases, with 5 bases spanning the gap. The CDR3 loop is CASSLARDTGELFF. In DNA, the CDR3 is TGTGCCAGCAGCTTAGCAAGAGACACCGGGGAGCTGTTTTTT.

Only a few counts were recorded for this clone. The CDR3 nucleotides are TGTGCCTGGAGTCGGGGGGCGAGTCAGCCCCAGCATTTT. It encodes CAWSRGASQPQHF. V gene TRBV30 combines with J gene TRBJ1-5, with D maybe TRBD1 (6 bases). Between the trimmed V and J ends, which lost 2 bases and 6 bases, there was a span of 11 bases. Germline V gene lookup returns CDR1 GTSNPN and CDR2 SVGIG (reference sequence). This CDR3 has 13 residues.

The CDR3 loop reads CASSSGYDTEAFF. The CDR3 DNA reads TGTGCCAGCAGTTCAGGGTACGACACTGAAGCTTTCTTT. The chain has TRBV6-1 and TRBJ1-1; a possible D gene is TRBD1 (5 bases). The CDR3 sequence is 13 residues long. In germline, CDR1 is MNHNS, CDR2 SASEGT. V was shortened by 5 bases and J by 3 bases, with 10 bases between the two germline ends.

In its sample, this clone was seen a few times. This chain uses TRBV28 with TRBJ1-5; D is undetermined. This CDR3 spans 13 amino acids. V was trimmed by 5 bases and J by 1 base, leaving 6 bases between them. The germline gives CDR1 MDHEN, CDR2 SYDVKM. CDR3 bases: TGTGCCAGCAGTCAGGACAGCAATCAGCCCCAGCATTTT. It translates to CASSQDSNQPQHF.

The V call is TRBV6-1, the J call TRBJ1-2; 12 bases match TRBD1. Unmatched junction bases numbered 10, after V lost 4 bases and J lost 1 base. This CDR3 is built from 18 residues. Germline values: CDR1 MNHNS, CDR2 SASEGT. CDR3 coding DNA: TGTGCCAGCAGTGCCGTCCGGGACAGGGGGCTGGGTAACTATGGCTACACCTTC. Translated, it gives CASSAVRDRGLGNYGYTF.

The V and J genes are TRBV5-1 and TRBJ2-3, with D tentatively TRBD1 or TRBD2 (5 bases each). The CDR3 covers 14 residues. Per the germline V gene, CDR1 is SGHRS and CDR2 is YFSETQ. V was cut by 3 bases and J by 9 bases, with 17 bases left in between. The CDR3 sequence: CASSWGKVGLTQYF. The CDR3 nucleotides read TGCGCCAGCAGCTGGGGGAAGGTAGGCTTGACGCAGTATTTT. Based on the CDR3 plus reference TRBV5-1 and TRBJ2-3, the full variable domain is KAGVTQTPRYLIKTRGQQVTLSCSPISGHRSVSWYQQTPGQGLQFLFEYFSETQRNKGNFPGRFSGRQFSNSRSEMNVSTLELGDSALYLCASSWGKVGLTQYFGPGTRLTVL.

As DNA, the CDR3 is TGTGCCAGCAGTTACCCGGAGGGCACAGATACGCAGTATTTT. This codes for CASSYPEGTDTQYF. The gene calls are TRBV27 and TRBJ2-3, with a possible D match to TRBD2 (5 bases). CDR1 MNHEY and CDR2 SMNVEV come from the germline V gene (reference sequence). Between the trimmed V and J ends, which lost 4 bases and 1 base, there was a span of 9 bases. The CDR3 length is 14 residues.

The J gene is TRBJ2-5, the V gene TRBV6-5; the D call may be TRBD1 or TRBD2 (6 bases each). CDR1 and CDR2 from the germline V gene are MNHEY and SVGAGI. The V and J ends lost 10 bases and 5 bases respectively, with 17 bases between them. The length of the CDR3 is 13 residues. This chain's CDR3 is CATATGGSETQYF. The CDR3 DNA reads TGTGCCACCGCAACCGGGGGCTCGGAGACCCAGTACTTC.

Concerning this clone: Different DNA sequences within this sample yield the same CDR3. The rearrangement uses TRBV7-2 and TRBJ2-7; the match to TRBD2 covers 7 bases. V dropped 2 bases and J dropped 4; count of bases not matched to a gene: 8. The CDR3 spans 15 residues. Germline lookup yields CDR1 SGHTA and CDR2 FQGNSA. CDR3 in amino acids: CASSLMGLAAYEQYF. Written as DNA, the CDR3 is TGTGCCAGCAGCTTAATGGGGCTAGCGGCGTACGAGCAGTACTTC.

The CDR3 sequence: CASSSWDRGKVGYTF. As DNA, the CDR3 is TGTGCCAGCAGTTCCTGGGACAGGGGAAAAGTGGGCTACACCTTC. The rearrangement links TRBV27 to TRBJ1-2, with 10 bases lining up with TRBD1. The J segment lost 8 bases and the V segment lost 4 bases, leaving 10 bases of the junction unmatched. The germline V gene encodes CDR1 MNHEY and CDR2 SMNVEV (reference sequence). The CDR3 covers 15 residues.

The chain uses TRBV27 and TRBJ2-7; TRBD2 matches at 12 bases. The germline V gene has CDR1 MNHEY and CDR2 SMNVEV (reference sequence). The CDR3 loop spans 13 amino acids. V gave up 6 bases and J gave up 4 bases; unmatched junction bases: 1. The CDR3 loop is CASSTSGGYEQYF. The CDR3 nucleotides are TGTGCCAGCAGCACTAGCGGGGGGTACGAGCAGTACTTC.

This chain links TRBV7-2 with TRBJ2-3, with D uncertain. CDR1 is SGHTA and CDR2 is FQGNSA in the germline V gene. Trimming removed 5 bases from V and 3 bases from J, with 15 bases in between. The CDR3 spans 15 residues. CDR3 DNA sequence: TGTGCCAGCAGCCCAGGACCTAGAACAACAGATACGCAGTATTTT. Translating it yields CASSPGPRTTDTQYF.

This clone was picked up one time. This rearrangement joins TRBV10-1 to TRBJ2-3, with 7 bases that match TRBD1. There are 15 residues in the CDR3. V trimming: 6 bases; J trimming: 1 base; junction bases outside the gene matches: 7. The germline V gene encodes CDR1 WNHNN and CDR2 SYGVQD (reference sequence). CDR3 protein: CASSRTTGGTDTQYF. The CDR3 coding sequence is TGCGCCAGCAGCCGGACCACAGGGGGCACAGATACGCAGTATTTT.

The V call is TRBV7-9, the J call TRBJ2-3; perhaps TRBD2 as D (7 bases). The V end lost 3 bases, the J end lost 6 bases, and 16 bases lay between the germline ends. CDR1 and CDR2 from the germline V gene are SEHNR and FQNEAQ (reference sequence). This CDR3 comprises 15 residues. CDR3 sequence: CASSLIGGAGDTQYF. CDR3 coding DNA: TGTGCCAGCAGCTTGATTGGGGGGGCCGGTGATACGCAGTATTTT.